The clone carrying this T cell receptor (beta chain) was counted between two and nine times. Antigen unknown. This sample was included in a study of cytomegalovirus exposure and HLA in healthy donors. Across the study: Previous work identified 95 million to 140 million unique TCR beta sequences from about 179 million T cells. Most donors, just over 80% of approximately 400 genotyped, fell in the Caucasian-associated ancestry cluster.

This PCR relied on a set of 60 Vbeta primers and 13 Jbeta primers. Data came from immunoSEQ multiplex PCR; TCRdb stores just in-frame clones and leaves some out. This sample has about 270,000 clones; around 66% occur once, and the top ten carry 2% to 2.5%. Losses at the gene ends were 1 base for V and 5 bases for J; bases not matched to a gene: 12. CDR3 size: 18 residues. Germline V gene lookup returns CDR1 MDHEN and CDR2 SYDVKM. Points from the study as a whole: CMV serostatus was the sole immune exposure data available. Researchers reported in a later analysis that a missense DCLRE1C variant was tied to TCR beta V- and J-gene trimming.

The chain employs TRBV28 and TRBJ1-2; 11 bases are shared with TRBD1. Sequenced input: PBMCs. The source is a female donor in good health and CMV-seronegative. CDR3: CASSLSLGQGGVRYGYTF. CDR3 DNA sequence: TGTGCCAGCAGTTTATCTCTGGGACAGGGGGGGGTGCGGTATGGCTACACCTTC.